The following is a T cell receptor (beta chain) sequence with its context. The record originates from a study of Ad26.COV2.S vaccination and SARS-CoV-2 variants. At the level of the study: The authors gave Ad26.COV2.S intramuscularly, either once or twice 56 days apart.

Data came from immunoSEQ multiplex PCR; TCRdb stores just in-frame clones and leaves some out. The table includes a few hundred thousand clones, roughly nine tenths detected once. Per the germline V gene, CDR1 is LNHDA and CDR2 is SQIVND (reference sequence). The V end lost 5 bases, the J end lost 0 bases, and 14 bases lay between the germline ends. The CDR3 is 16 amino acids. Described treatment: roughly 18 received Ad26.COV2.S at low or high dose, single or two shots; about 5 received placebo; per-sample allocation not given. Sampling took place 63 days after the first vaccine or placebo injection. An Ad26 vector carrying the Wuhan-strain SARS-CoV-2 spike served as the vaccine.

Sequenced material: peripheral blood, taken in a trial of Ad26.COV2.S vaccine versus placebo. This TCR came from a person aged 18 to 59 who received the Ad26.COV2.S COVID-19 vaccine or a placebo. This chain connects TRBV19 to TRBJ1-3; D gene ambiguous. CDR3 sequence reads: CASSADGFLSGNTIYF. Written as DNA, the CDR3 is TGTGCCAGTAGTGCAGACGGATTCCTCTCTGGAAACACCATATATTTT.